This T cell receptor (beta chain) is drawn from a study of technical replicates of blood from several donors. The germline V and J ends were trimmed by 2 bases and 3 bases, with 12 bases remaining between them. This CDR3 has 15 residues. Germline V gene data show CDR1 as ENHRY and CDR2 as SYGVKD. TCRdb keeps only in-frame clones here, not all; method: immunoSEQ multiplex PCR. The sample consists of under 85,000 clones, more than 85% of them appearing once. The sequence was collected from a human donor in good health. Sequencing was performed on T cells isolated from PBMCs. The rearrangement links TRBV10-3 to TRBJ2-3; the D gene is possibly TRBD2 (5 bases). CDR3 in amino acids: CAISEKWESTDTQYF. In DNA form, the CDR3 reads TGTGCCATCAGTGAGAAGTGGGAGAGTACAGATACGCAGTATTTT.